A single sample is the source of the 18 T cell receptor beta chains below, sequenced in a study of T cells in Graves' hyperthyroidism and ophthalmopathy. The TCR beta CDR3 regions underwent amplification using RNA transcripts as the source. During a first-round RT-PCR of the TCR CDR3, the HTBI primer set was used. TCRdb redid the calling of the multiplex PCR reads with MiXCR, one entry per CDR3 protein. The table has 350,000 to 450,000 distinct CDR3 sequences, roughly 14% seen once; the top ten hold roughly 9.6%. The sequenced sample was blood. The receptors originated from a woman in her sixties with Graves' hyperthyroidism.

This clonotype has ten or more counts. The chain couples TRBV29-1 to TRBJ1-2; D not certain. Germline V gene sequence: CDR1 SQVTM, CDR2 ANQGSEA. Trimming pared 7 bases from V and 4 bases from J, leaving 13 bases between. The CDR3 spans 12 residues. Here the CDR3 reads CSGTTDGYGYTF. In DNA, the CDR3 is TGCAGCGGGACCACGGACGGCTATGGCTACACCTTC.

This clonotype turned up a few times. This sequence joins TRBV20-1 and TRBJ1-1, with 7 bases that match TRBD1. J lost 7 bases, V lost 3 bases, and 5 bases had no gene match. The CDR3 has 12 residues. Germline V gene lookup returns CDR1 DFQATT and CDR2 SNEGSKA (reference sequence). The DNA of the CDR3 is TGCAGTGCTAGGCAGGGGGTACTTGAAGCTTTCTTT. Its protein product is CSARQGVLEAFF.

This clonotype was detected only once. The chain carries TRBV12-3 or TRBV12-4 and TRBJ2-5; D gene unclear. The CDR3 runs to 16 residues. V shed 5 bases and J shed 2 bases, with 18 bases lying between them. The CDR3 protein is CASSLYTGRHQETQYF. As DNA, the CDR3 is TGTGCCAGCAGTCTCTACACCGGGCGGCATCAAGAGACCCAGTACTTC.

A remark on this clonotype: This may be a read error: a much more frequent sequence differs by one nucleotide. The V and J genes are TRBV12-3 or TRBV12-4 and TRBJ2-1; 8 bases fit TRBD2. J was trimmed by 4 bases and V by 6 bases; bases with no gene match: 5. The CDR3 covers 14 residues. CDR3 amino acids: CASRSTSEYNEQFF. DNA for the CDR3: TGTGCCAGCAGGTCGACTAGCGAATACAATGAGCAGTTCTTC.

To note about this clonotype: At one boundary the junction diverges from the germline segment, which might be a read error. CDR3 nucleotide sequence: TGCGCCGGCAGCGCGGGGGCGGGTACATCCTACGAGCAGTACTTC. It specifies CAGSAGAGTSYEQYF. V and J are TRBV10-1 and TRBJ2-7; maybe TRBD2 (7 bases). Germline assignment: CDR1 WNHNN and CDR2 SYGVQD (reference sequence). There are 15 residues in the CDR3.

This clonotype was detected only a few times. The CDR3, as DNA: TGTGCCAGCCATGGGGGCGGCGACCATTCACCCCTCCACTTT. Amino acid sequence: CASHGGGDHSPLHF. V is TRBV6-1 and J is TRBJ1-6; perhaps TRBD1 as D (6 bases). In germline, CDR1 is MNHNS, CDR2 SASEGT. This CDR3 comprises 14 residues. V was clipped by 8 bases and J by 8 bases, with 16 bases between them.

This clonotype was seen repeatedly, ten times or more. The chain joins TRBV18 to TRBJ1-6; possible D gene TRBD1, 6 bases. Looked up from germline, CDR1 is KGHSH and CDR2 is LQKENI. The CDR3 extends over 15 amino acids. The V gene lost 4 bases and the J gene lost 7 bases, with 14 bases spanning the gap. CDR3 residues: CASSLPGTQNSPLHF. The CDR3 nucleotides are TGTGCCAGCTCACTTCCCGGGACACAAAATTCACCCCTCCACTTT. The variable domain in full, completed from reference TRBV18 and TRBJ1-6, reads NAGVMQNPRHLVRRRGQEARLRCSPMKGHSHVYWYRQLPEEGLKFMVYLQKENIIDESGMPKERFSAEFPKEGPSILRIQQVVRGDSAAYFCASSLPGTQNSPLHFGNGTRLTVT.

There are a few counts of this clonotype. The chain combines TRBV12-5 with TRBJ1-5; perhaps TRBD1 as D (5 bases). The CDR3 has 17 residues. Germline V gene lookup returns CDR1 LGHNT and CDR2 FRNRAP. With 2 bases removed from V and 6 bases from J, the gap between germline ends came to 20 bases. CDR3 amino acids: CASGLRQLGIVSQPQHF. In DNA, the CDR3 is TGTGCTAGTGGTTTGAGACAGTTAGGGATTGTTAGTCAGCCCCAGCATTTT.

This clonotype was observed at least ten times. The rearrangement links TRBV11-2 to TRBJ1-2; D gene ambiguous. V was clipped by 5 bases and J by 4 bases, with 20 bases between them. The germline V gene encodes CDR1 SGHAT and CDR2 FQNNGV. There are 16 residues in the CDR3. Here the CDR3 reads CASSLGGGRVAYGYTF. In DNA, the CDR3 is TGTGCCAGCAGCCTGGGAGGAGGAAGGGTGGCCTATGGCTACACCTTC.

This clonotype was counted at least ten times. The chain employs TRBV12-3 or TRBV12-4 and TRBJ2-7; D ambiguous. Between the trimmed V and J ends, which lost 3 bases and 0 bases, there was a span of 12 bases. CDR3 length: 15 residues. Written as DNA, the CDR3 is TGTGCCAGCAGTTTCGGTCAGGTTTACTCCTACGAGCAGTACTTC. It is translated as CASSFGQVYSYEQYF.

The CDR3 loop is CASSIRQGAKNEQFF. DNA of the CDR3: TGTGCCAGCAGCATAAGACAGGGGGCTAAGAATGAGCAGTTCTTC. This chain links TRBV7-9 with TRBJ2-1; TRBD1 matches at 10 bases. There are 15 residues in the CDR3. The germline CDR1 and CDR2 sequences are SEHNR and FQNEAQ (reference sequence). J gave up 7 bases and V 5 bases, and 8 bases lay outside the gene matches.

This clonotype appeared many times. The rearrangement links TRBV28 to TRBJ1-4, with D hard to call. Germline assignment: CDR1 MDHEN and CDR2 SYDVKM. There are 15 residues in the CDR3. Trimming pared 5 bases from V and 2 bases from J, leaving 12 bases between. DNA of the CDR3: TGTGCCAGCAGTCCCTTGAGGGCGACTAATGAAAAACTGTTTTTT. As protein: CASSPLRATNEKLFF.

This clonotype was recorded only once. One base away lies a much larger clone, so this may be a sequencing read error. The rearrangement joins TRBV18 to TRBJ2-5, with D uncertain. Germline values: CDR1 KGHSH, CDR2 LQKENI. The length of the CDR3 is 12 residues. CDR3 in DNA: TGTGCCGGCTCACCGGCGGCAGGGACCCAGTACTTC. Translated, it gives CAGSPAAGTQYF. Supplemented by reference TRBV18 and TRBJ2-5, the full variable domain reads NAGVMQNPRHLVRRRGQEARLRCSPMKGHSHVYWYRQLPEEGLKFMVYLQKENIIDESGMPKERFSAEFPKEGPSILRIQQVVRGDSAAYFCAGSPAAGTQYFGPGTRLLVL.

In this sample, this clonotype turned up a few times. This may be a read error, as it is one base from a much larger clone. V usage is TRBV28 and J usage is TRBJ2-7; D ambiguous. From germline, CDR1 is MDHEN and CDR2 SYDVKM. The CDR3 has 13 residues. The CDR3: CVSSPLLSYEQYF. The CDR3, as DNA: TGTGTCAGCAGTCCCCTGCTCTCCTACGAGCAGTACTTC.

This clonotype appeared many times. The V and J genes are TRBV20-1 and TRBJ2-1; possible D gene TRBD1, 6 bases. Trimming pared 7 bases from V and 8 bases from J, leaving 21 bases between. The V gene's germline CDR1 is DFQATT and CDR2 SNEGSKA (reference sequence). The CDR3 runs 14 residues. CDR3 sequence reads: CSGTGTRPSDEQFF. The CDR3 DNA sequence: TGCAGTGGGACCGGGACAAGGCCCAGTGATGAGCAGTTCTTC.

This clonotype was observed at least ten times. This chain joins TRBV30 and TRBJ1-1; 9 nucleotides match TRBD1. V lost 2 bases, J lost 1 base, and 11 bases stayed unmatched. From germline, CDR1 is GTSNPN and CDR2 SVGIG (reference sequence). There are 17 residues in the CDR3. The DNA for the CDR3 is TGTGCCTGGAGTCCGGGGGGGACAGGGAGGGCGAACACTGAAGCTTTCTTT. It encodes CAWSPGGTGRANTEAFF.

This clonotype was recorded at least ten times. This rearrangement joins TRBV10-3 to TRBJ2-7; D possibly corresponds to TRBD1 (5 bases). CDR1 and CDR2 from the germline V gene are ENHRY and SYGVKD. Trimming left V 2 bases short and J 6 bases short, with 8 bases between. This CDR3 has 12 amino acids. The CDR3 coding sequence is TGTGCCATCAGTGAGAGGGGATTCGAGCAGTACTTC. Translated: CAISERGFEQYF.

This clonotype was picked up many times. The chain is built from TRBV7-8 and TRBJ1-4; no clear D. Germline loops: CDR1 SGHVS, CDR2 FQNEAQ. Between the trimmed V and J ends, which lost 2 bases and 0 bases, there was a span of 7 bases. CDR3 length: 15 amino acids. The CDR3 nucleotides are TGTGCCAGCAGCTTATTTACCTCAACTAATGAAAAACTGTTTTTT. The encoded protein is CASSLFTSTNEKLFF.